This T cell receptor (beta chain) originates from a study of radiotherapy plus CTLA-4 blockade in lung cancer. At the level of the study: Among patients, approximately 19% showed objective responses, and approximately 29% had disease control. Overall study findings and caveats: Peripheral blood showed expansion of tumor-derived TCR clones after radiotherapy and ipilimumab.

Germline CDR1 and CDR2: MDHEN and SYDVKM. This CDR3 region has 16 residues. The J segment lost 1 base and the V segment lost 5 bases, leaving 8 bases of the junction unmatched. Assay used: immunoSEQ multiplex PCR; TCRdb lists only in-frame clones, some missing. The data show 47,000 or so clones, approximately 81% seen once. Remarks on this clone: Its specificity is not known.

The V call is TRBV28, the J call TRBJ2-1, with TRBD1 identical over 7 bases. The clonotype comes from a human donor with non-small cell lung cancer whose response to radiotherapy plus ipilimumab could not be evaluated. The sample in question was peripheral blood, obtained from a patient treated with radiotherapy plus ipilimumab. The CDR3 reads CASSPRGSGSYNEQFF. CDR3 in DNA: TGTGCCAGCAGTCCCAGGGGGTCGGGTTCCTACAATGAGCAGTTCTTC.